This entry lists 7 T cell receptor beta chains sequenced from one sample in a study of blood T cell repertoires in COVID-19. Clones were sequenced by immunoSEQ multiplex PCR, and TCRdb holds only the in-frame ones, with some missing. The sample lists 250,000 to 350,000 clones, around four fifths occurring once. Sample: peripheral blood. The origin of the receptors is a woman aged 50 to 60 with active or convalescent COVID-19.

The chain recombines TRBV21-1 with TRBJ2-7; TRBD1, as called in the table, went unchecked against the DNA. TRBV21-1 is termed a pseudogene. The CDR3 consists of 14 residues. The CDR3 loop reads CASTPPQENYEQYF. The CDR3 DNA reads as TGTGCCAGCACTCCTCCACAGGAGAACTACGAGCAGTACTTC.

This chain uses TRBV2 with TRBJ1-2; 8 nucleotides align to TRBD1. This CDR3 spans 14 amino acids. With 6 bases clipped from V and 3 bases from J, the junction kept 6 bases outside the gene matches. Per the germline V gene, CDR1 is SNHLY and CDR2 is FYNNEI. The CDR3 DNA reads TGTGCCAGCAGGGACAAGGACAGGGACTATGGCTACACCTTC. This sequence encodes CASRDKDRDYGYTF. The variable domain in full, completed from reference TRBV2 and TRBJ1-2, reads EPEVTQTPSHQVTQMGQEVILRCVPISNHLYFYWYRQILGQKVEFLVSFYNNEISEKSEIFDDQFSVERPDGSNFTLKIRSTKLEDSAMYFCASRDKDRDYGYTFGSGTRLTVV.

J is TRBJ1-6 and V is TRBV29-1; TRBD1 matches 7 bases. The CDR3 extends over 14 amino acids. CDR1 SQVTM and CDR2 ANQGSEA come from the germline V gene. V dropped 4 bases and J dropped 10; count of bases not matched to a gene: 10. This CDR3 is CSVVPPTGDSPLHF. The CDR3 bases are TGCAGCGTTGTTCCCCCCACAGGGGACTCACCCCTCCACTTT.

This sequence joins TRBV11-2 and TRBJ2-1; 8 nucleotides match TRBD2. The CDR3 covers 17 residues. V was pared by 5 bases and J by 4 bases, with 13 bases of the junction left unmatched. The germline CDR1 and CDR2 sequences are SGHAT and FQNNGV. The CDR3 spells CASSPSTLAGLYNEQFF. CDR3 nucleotides: TGTGCCAGCAGCCCTAGTACCCTAGCGGGCCTATACAATGAGCAGTTCTTC.

The chain is built from TRBV5-5 and TRBJ1-2; D is possibly TRBD1 (5 bases). The CDR3 consists of 14 residues. Germline values: CDR1 SGHKS, CDR2 YYEKEE (reference sequence). The V gene lost 9 bases and the J gene lost 7 bases, with 22 bases spanning the gap. The CDR3 DNA follows: TGTGCCACCGCCCCCTCGTGGGGGGAGGGTGGCTACACCTTC. It yields the protein CATAPSWGEGGYTF.

This chain joins TRBV28 and TRBJ1-2; weak D call: TRBD1 (5 bases). Germline CDR1 is MDHEN and CDR2 is SYDVKM. This CDR3 has 14 residues. V gave up 6 bases and J gave up 7 bases, with 18 bases separating them. The CDR3 coding sequence is TGTGCCAGCAGAACGACAGTCCATAGGGGTGGCTACACCTTC. Residues: CASRTTVHRGGYTF.

The CDR3 loop is CASSPQGGSGNTIYF. The CDR3 DNA sequence: TGTGCCAGCTCACCACAAGGGGGATCTGGAAACACCATATATTTT. The chain links TRBV18 to TRBJ1-3; possible D gene TRBD1, 6 bases. Germline lookup yields CDR1 KGHSH and CDR2 LQKENI. The CDR3 contains 15 residues. V lost 1 base and J 1 base, leaving 8 bases between the germline ends.